Listed below are T cell receptor beta chains from one sample, sequenced in a study of T-cell reconstitution after alpha-beta-depleted transplantation in children. TCRdb re-called the PCR reads through MiXCR, storing one row per CDR3 protein. Of 450,000 to 550,000 distinct CDR3 sequences listed, approximately 10% were seen once; the top ten hold about 15%. This material consisted of PBMCs, mostly from graft donor cells, taken 180 days after TCRalphabeta/CD19-depleted stem cell transplant. These receptors all stem from a female patient aged 2-15 years who had a stem cell transplant for aplastic anemia, so the T cells may come from the graft donor. The CDR3 runs from the conserved cysteine through the conserved F or W. A D gene is named only where the DNA matches it firmly. A clone size is listed for some rows: how often the clone was seen (once, few, many), or a class if it is expanded.

clone size: few; V gene: TRBV6-2/TRBV6-3; J gene: TRBJ2-7; D gene: NA; CDR3 DNA: TGTGCCAGCAGTTTCCGGAACTCCTACGAGCAGTACTTC; CDR3 protein: CASSFRNSYEQYF
clone size: few; V gene: TRBV7-9; J gene: TRBJ2-5; D gene: NA; CDR3 DNA: TGTGCCAGCAGCTCCCTAGCGAAAGGGGTCCAAGAGACCCAGTACTTC; CDR3 protein: CASSSLAKGVQETQYF
clone size: NA; V gene: TRBV20-1; J gene: TRBJ2-5; D gene: NA; CDR3 DNA: TGCAGTGCCCTGTACGGTCAGACCCAGTACTTC; CDR3 protein: CSALYGQTQYF
clone size: NA; V gene: TRBV12-3/TRBV12-4; J gene: TRBJ2-1; D gene: NA; CDR3 DNA: TGTGCCAGCAATCTAAGGGAATGGGCCTACAATGAGCAGTTCTTC; CDR3 protein: CASNLREWAYNEQFF
clone size: few; V gene: TRBV28; J gene: TRBJ1-5; D gene: NA; CDR3 DNA: TGTGCCAGCAGACGGGAGGGCGGTGGTCAGCCCCAGCATTTT; CDR3 protein: CASRREGGGQPQHF
clone size: few; V gene: TRBV12-3/TRBV12-4; J gene: TRBJ2-7; D gene: NA; CDR3 DNA: TGTGCCAGCAGTTTCGGAGACAGCTACGAGCAGTACTTC; CDR3 protein: CASSFGDSYEQYF
clone size: few; V gene: TRBV6-5; J gene: TRBJ2-7; D gene: TRBD1; CDR3 DNA: TGTGCCAGCAGTTACGGACAGGTGCGCTACGAGCAGTACTTC; CDR3 protein: CASSYGQVRYEQYF
clone size: NA; V gene: TRBV25-1; J gene: TRBJ1-6; D gene: TRBD1; CDR3 DNA: TGTGCCAGCAACGACAGGGGGCTGGGTAATTCACCCCTCCACTTT; CDR3 protein: CASNDRGLGNSPLHF
clone size: NA; V gene: TRBV4-1; J gene: TRBJ2-5; D gene: TRBD2; CDR3 DNA: TGCGCCAGCAGCCTACATCGCGGACTAGCCGCAGCTCCCCAAGAGACCCAGTACTTC; CDR3 protein: CASSLHRGLAAAPQETQYF
clone size: NA; V gene: TRBV9; J gene: TRBJ1-4; D gene: NA; CDR3 DNA: TGTGCCAGCAGCGCTACAGGGTTCGGAGGAGAAAAACTGTTTTTT; CDR3 protein: CASSATGFGGEKLFF
clone size: few; V gene: TRBV6-5; J gene: TRBJ2-3; D gene: TRBD2; CDR3 DNA: TGTGCCAGCAGTTACTCAGGAGCGGGAGCCGTAGATACGCAGTATTTT; CDR3 protein: CASSYSGAGAVDTQYF
clone size: NA; V gene: TRBV20-1; J gene: TRBJ2-1; D gene: NA; CDR3 DNA: TGCAGTGCTAGAGAAGGCACTAGCCTTTGGAATGAGCAGTTCTTC; CDR3 protein: CSAREGTSLWNEQFF
clone size: many; V gene: TRBV5-1; J gene: TRBJ2-3; D gene: NA; CDR3 DNA: TGCGCCAGCAGCTTGGGAGTTAGCACAGATACGCAGTATTTT; CDR3 protein: CASSLGVSTDTQYF
clone size: few; V gene: TRBV5-1; J gene: TRBJ2-7; D gene: TRBD1; CDR3 DNA: TGCGCCAGCAGCTATTTCACAGGGGGTGGAACCTCCTACGAGCAGTACTTC; CDR3 protein: CASSYFTGGGTSYEQYF
clone size: many; V gene: TRBV20-1; J gene: TRBJ2-7; D gene: TRBD1; CDR3 DNA: TGCAGTGCTAGGCCCGGGACAGGTGGGGACTGGGAGCAGTACTTC; CDR3 protein: CSARPGTGGDWEQYF
clone size: NA; V gene: TRBV10-3; J gene: TRBJ2-3; D gene: TRBD1; CDR3 DNA: TGTGCCATCAGGGCCCCTTCAGGGGGTCCCACAGATACGCAGTATTTT; CDR3 protein: CAIRAPSGGPTDTQYF
clone size: few; V gene: TRBV6-5; J gene: TRBJ1-2; D gene: NA; CDR3 DNA: TGTGCCAGCAGTCACATGCCCCGGGCAGGAATTTATGGCTACACCTTC; CDR3 protein: CASSHMPRAGIYGYTF
clone size: NA; V gene: TRBV5-6; J gene: TRBJ2-6; D gene: NA; CDR3 DNA: TGTGCCAGCAGCTTTAGGACATACAGGACCTCTGGGGCCAACGTCCTGACTTTC; CDR3 protein: CASSFRTYRTSGANVLTF
clone size: few; V gene: TRBV19; J gene: TRBJ2-5; D gene: NA; CDR3 DNA: TGTGCCAGTACGACTCTCGGCTCGCCCCAGTACTTC; CDR3 protein: CASTTLGSPQYF
clone size: many; V gene: TRBV7-2; J gene: TRBJ1-5; D gene: NA; CDR3 DNA: TGTGCCAGCAGCTTAGTCGGGGGTGGAGGTCAGCCCCAGCATTTT; CDR3 protein: CASSLVGGGGQPQHF
clone size: few; V gene: TRBV12-3/TRBV12-4; J gene: TRBJ2-7; D gene: TRBD2; CDR3 DNA: TGTGCCAGTACAAGGGCTAGCGGGAGCTACGAGCAGTACTTC; CDR3 protein: CASTRASGSYEQYF
clone size: few; V gene: TRBV25-1; J gene: TRBJ2-7; D gene: TRBD1; CDR3 DNA: TGTGCCAGCAGTCAAACAGGGGTCGAGCAGTACTTC; CDR3 protein: CASSQTGVEQYF
clone size: NA; V gene: TRBV7-3; J gene: TRBJ2-7; D gene: NA; CDR3 DNA: TGTGCCAGCAGCTGGGCAAGGGAGCAGTACTTC; CDR3 protein: CASSWAREQYF
clone size: many; V gene: TRBV29-1; J gene: TRBJ2-3; D gene: NA; CDR3 DNA: TGCAGCGTTGGCGTCCTGACTAGCATCCTCAGGGGCGGCACAGATACGCAGTATTTT; CDR3 protein: CSVGVLTSILRGGTDTQYF
clone size: many; V gene: TRBV5-1; J gene: TRBJ2-1; D gene: NA; CDR3 DNA: TGCGCCAGCAGCTCCCGGGACCCGCTGGTTAATGAGCAGTTCTTC; CDR3 protein: CASSSRDPLVNEQFF
clone size: NA; V gene: TRBV29-1; J gene: TRBJ1-2; D gene: NA; CDR3 DNA: TGCAGCGTCTCCCCCGTGCAGGGGATCTATGGCTACACCTTC; CDR3 protein: CSVSPVQGIYGYTF
clone size: few; V gene: TRBV11-2; J gene: TRBJ2-1; D gene: NA; CDR3 DNA: TGTGCCAGCAGCCTCGGGCACAATGAGCAGTTCTTC; CDR3 protein: CASSLGHNEQFF
clone size: many; V gene: TRBV3-1; J gene: TRBJ2-3; D gene: NA; CDR3 DNA: TGTGCCAGCAGCCCAGGGGACCTAAACACAGATACGCAGTATTTT; CDR3 protein: CASSPGDLNTDTQYF
clone size: NA; V gene: TRBV20-1; J gene: TRBJ2-1; D gene: NA; CDR3 DNA: TGCAGTGCTAGGCCCCCCCTAGCGATCCCGTACAATGAGCAGTTCTTC; CDR3 protein: CSARPPLAIPYNEQFF
clone size: few; V gene: TRBV6-5; J gene: TRBJ2-3; D gene: NA; CDR3 DNA: TGTGCCAGCAGTTACTCGGGCCGGGGCGGGGCGGCAGATACGCAGTATTTT; CDR3 protein: CASSYSGRGGAADTQYF
clone size: many; V gene: TRBV5-1; J gene: TRBJ2-1; D gene: TRBD2; CDR3 DNA: TGCGCCAGCAGCTTGGGGGTAGCGGGAGGCAATGAGCAGTTCTTC; CDR3 protein: CASSLGVAGGNEQFF
clone size: many; V gene: TRBV12-3/TRBV12-4; J gene: TRBJ2-5; D gene: NA; CDR3 DNA: TGTGCCAGCAGTCTAAAGGGATGGGTTCTCCAAGAGACCCAGTACTTC; CDR3 protein: CASSLKGWVLQETQYF
clone size: few; V gene: TRBV28; J gene: TRBJ2-1; D gene: NA; CDR3 DNA: TGTGCCGCCACACGTGCCACTCAGGCCTACAATGAGCAGTTCTTC; CDR3 protein: CAATRATQAYNEQFF
clone size: few; V gene: TRBV11-2; J gene: TRBJ1-2; D gene: NA; CDR3 DNA: TGTGCCAGCAGCTCCCTGAAGGGCTACACCTTC; CDR3 protein: CASSSLKGYTF
clone size: NA; V gene: TRBV11-2; J gene: TRBJ2-1; D gene: TRBD2; CDR3 DNA: TGTGCCAGCAGTTTTAGACCACTAGCGGGAGGGAGCTCCTACAATGAGCAGTTCTTC; CDR3 protein: CASSFRPLAGGSSYNEQFF
clone size: many; V gene: TRBV5-1; J gene: TRBJ2-5; D gene: TRBD2; CDR3 DNA: TGCGCCAGCAGAGCGGGGAGTGGGCAAGAGACCCAGTACTTC; CDR3 protein: CASRAGSGQETQYF
clone size: few; V gene: TRBV28; J gene: TRBJ2-3; D gene: NA; CDR3 DNA: TGTGCCAGCAGTTTATCAAAGGATACGCAGTATTTT; CDR3 protein: CASSLSKDTQYF
clone size: NA; V gene: TRBV13; J gene: TRBJ2-1; D gene: TRBD2; CDR3 DNA: TGTGCCAGCAGCCCTACCGGACTAGCGGGAGCATCGGAGCAGTTCTTC; CDR3 protein: CASSPTGLAGASEQFF
clone size: few; V gene: TRBV15; J gene: TRBJ2-5; D gene: TRBD1; CDR3 DNA: TGTGCCACCAGCAGAGATCGGACAGGGTATGAAGAGACCCAGTACTTC; CDR3 protein: CATSRDRTGYEETQYF
clone size: few; V gene: TRBV12-3/TRBV12-4; J gene: TRBJ2-3; D gene: TRBD2; CDR3 DNA: TGTGCCAGCACCCTATGGGAGGGCGGCACAGATACGCAGTATTTT; CDR3 protein: CASTLWEGGTDTQYF
clone size: NA; V gene: TRBV19; J gene: TRBJ1-5; D gene: NA; CDR3 DNA: TGTGCCAGTAGTATTTGGGGGTGCCAGCATTTT; CDR3 protein: CASSIWGCQHF
clone size: NA; V gene: TRBV4-3; J gene: TRBJ2-1; D gene: NA; CDR3 DNA: TGCGCCAGCAGCCAAGTCTTGTATGGTCACAGGAACAATGAGCAGTTCTTC; CDR3 protein: CASSQVLYGHRNNEQFF
clone size: NA; V gene: TRBV20-1; J gene: TRBJ2-4; D gene: TRBD1; CDR3 DNA: TGCAGTGCTCACTTCCGGGACAGGGTCCAAAACATTCAGTACTTC; CDR3 protein: CSAHFRDRVQNIQYF
clone size: few; V gene: TRBV29-1; J gene: TRBJ2-3; D gene: NA; CDR3 DNA: TGCAGCGTAGCAGGGGACACCAAGGGTTTCACAGATACGCAGTATTTT; CDR3 protein: CSVAGDTKGFTDTQYF
clone size: few; V gene: TRBV7-2; J gene: TRBJ2-3; D gene: NA; CDR3 DNA: TGTGCCAGCATCCCGAAGGAGAGAAGAGATACGCAGTATTTT; CDR3 protein: CASIPKERRDTQYF
clone size: NA; V gene: TRBV5-6; J gene: TRBJ1-5; D gene: NA; CDR3 DNA: TGTGCCAGCAGCCAGACCGGGACGACGGACCCCAATCAGCCCCAGCATTTT; CDR3 protein: CASSQTGTTDPNQPQHF
clone size: many; V gene: TRBV29-1; J gene: TRBJ2-3; D gene: TRBD2; CDR3 DNA: TGCAGCGTTGAAGGCCCAGAGGGACTAGCGGGATTCGGGGATACGCAGTATTTT; CDR3 protein: CSVEGPEGLAGFGDTQYF